This T cell receptor beta chain was found in a study of shared clonotypes between healthy human individuals. The wider study: Three plates were used per donor for CD4 naive, three for CD4 memory, two for CD8 naive and one for CD8 memory.

This clone was seen once. Its specificity is unknown. General study results and limits: Sample collection involved blood only; tissue repertoires are likely different. Deeper or shallower sequencing was expected to change how clonotypes are shared among donors.

CDR1 and CDR2 from the germline V gene are ENHRY and SYGVKD. This CDR3 is built from 16 residues. V lost 3 bases, J lost 4 bases, and 11 bases stayed unmatched. Sequenced by immunoSEQ multiplex PCR; TCRdb stores in-frame clones only, minus some. Altogether around 2.3 million clones are present, approximately 96% being singletons, with the ten largest covering roughly 0.13%. J is TRBJ2-7 and V is TRBV10-3, with TRBD1 matching over 8 bases. Sequencing was carried out using naive CD4+ T cells sorted from blood. Subset: CD45RA+ positively selected. The TCR was taken from a man in his late teens or twenties in good health. This CDR3 is CAISDYGQGGSYEQYF. The CDR3 DNA reads as TGTGCCATCAGTGACTATGGACAGGGTGGATCGTACGAGCAGTACTTC.